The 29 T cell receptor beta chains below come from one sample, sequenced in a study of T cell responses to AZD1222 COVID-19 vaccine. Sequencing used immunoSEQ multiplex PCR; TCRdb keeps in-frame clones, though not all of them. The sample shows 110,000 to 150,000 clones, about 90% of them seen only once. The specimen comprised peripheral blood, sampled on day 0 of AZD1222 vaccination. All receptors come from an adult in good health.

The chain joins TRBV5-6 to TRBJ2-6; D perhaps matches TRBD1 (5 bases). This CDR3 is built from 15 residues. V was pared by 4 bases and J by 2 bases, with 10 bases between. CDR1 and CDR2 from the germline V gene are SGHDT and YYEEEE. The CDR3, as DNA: TGTGCCAGCAGCCCCATGGGGCCTGGGGCCAACGTCCTGACTTTC. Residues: CASSPMGPGANVLTF.

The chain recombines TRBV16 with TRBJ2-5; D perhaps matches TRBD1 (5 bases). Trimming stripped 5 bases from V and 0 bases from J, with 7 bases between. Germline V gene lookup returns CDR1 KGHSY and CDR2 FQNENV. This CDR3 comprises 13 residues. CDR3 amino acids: CASSGAYQETQYF. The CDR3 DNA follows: TGTGCCAGCAGCGGGGCTTACCAAGAGACCCAGTACTTC.

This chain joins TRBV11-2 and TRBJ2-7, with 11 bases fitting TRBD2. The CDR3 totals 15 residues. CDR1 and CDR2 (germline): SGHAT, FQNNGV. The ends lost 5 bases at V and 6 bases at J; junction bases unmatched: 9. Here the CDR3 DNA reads TGTGCCAGCAGCAACCGTATAGCGGGAGGGACCGAGCAGTACTTC. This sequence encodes CASSNRIAGGTEQYF.

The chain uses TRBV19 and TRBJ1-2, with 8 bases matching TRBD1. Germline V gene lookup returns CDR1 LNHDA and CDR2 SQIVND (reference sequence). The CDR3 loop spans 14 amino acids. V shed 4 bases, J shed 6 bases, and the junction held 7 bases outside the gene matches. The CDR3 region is CASSTRDRRNGYTF. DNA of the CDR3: TGTGCCAGTAGTACCCGGGACAGGAGAAATGGCTACACCTTC.

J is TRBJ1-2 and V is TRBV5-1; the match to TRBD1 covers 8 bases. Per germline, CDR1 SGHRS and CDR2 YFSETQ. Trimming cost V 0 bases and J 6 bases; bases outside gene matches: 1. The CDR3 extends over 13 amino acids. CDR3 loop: CASSLGQGNGYTF. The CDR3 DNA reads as TGCGCCAGCAGCTTGGGACAGGGGAATGGCTACACCTTC.

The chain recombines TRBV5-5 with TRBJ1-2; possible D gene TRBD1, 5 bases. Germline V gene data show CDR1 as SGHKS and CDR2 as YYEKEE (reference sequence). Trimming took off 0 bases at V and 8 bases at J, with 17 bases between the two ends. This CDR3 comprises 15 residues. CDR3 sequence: CASSLEWGSGLGYTF. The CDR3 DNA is TGTGCCAGCAGCTTGGAGTGGGGCTCGGGATTAGGCTACACCTTC.

The CDR3 DNA follows: TGCAGCGTTAAGGTCTCGGGACAGGGGACTGAAAAACTGTTTTTT. Translating gives CSVKVSGQGTEKLFF. The chain recombines TRBV29-1 with TRBJ1-4; 10 nucleotides align to TRBD1. This CDR3 has 15 amino acids. Germline CDR1 and CDR2: SQVTM and ANQGSEA. J gave up 7 bases and V 5 bases, and 10 bases lay outside the gene matches.

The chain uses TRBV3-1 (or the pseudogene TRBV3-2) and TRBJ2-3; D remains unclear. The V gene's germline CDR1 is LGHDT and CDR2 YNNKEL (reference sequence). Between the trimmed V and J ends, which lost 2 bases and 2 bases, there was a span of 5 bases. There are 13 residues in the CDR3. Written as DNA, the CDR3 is TGTGCCAGCAGCCAATTTCTCACAGATACGCAGTATTTT. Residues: CASSQFLTDTQYF.

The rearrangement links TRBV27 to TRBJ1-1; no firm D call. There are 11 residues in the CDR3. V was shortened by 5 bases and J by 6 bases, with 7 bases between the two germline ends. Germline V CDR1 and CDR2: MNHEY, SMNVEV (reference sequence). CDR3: CASSGWAEAFF. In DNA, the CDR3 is TGTGCCAGCAGTGGGTGGGCTGAAGCTTTCTTT.

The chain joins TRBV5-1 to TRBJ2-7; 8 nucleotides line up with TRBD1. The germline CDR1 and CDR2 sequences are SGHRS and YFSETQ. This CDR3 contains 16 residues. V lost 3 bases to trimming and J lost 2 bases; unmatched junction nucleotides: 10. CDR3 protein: CASSSEQRQGTYEQYF. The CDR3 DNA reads TGCGCCAGCAGCTCAGAACAAAGACAGGGGACCTACGAGCAGTACTTC.

The CDR3 DNA reads as TGTGCCAGCAGCCAAGATAGGTCAGGGGCCTTCAGCTCCTACGAGCAGTACTTC. Its protein product is CASSQDRSGAFSSYEQYF. The V call is TRBV3-1 (or the pseudogene TRBV3-2), the J call TRBJ2-7; D possibly corresponds to TRBD1 (6 bases). The CDR3 contains 18 residues. The germline V gene encodes CDR1 LGHDT and CDR2 YNNKEL (reference sequence). Deletions cut 0 bases from V and 0 bases from J, with 18 bases between.

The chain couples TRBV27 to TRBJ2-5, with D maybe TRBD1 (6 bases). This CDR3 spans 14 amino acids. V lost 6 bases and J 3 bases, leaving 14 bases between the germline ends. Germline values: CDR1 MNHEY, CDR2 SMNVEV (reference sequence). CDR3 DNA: TGTGCCAGCAGCCCCGGGACAATTGAAGAGACCCAGTACTTC. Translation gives CASSPGTIEETQYF.

The CDR3 nucleotides read TGTGCCAGTAGTATAGACGGACAGGCCGGAAACACCATATATTTT. This sequence encodes CASSIDGQAGNTIYF. V usage is TRBV19 and J usage is TRBJ1-3; 7 bases fit TRBD1. Germline lookup yields CDR1 LNHDA and CDR2 SQIVND (reference sequence). After removal of 0 bases from V and 4 bases from J, the junction contained 3 bases not matched to a gene. The CDR3 runs to 15 residues.

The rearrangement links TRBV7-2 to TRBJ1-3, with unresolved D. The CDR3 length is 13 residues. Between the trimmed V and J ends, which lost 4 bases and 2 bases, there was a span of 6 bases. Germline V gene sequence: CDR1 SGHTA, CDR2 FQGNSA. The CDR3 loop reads CASSSSAGNTIYF. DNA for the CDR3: TGTGCCAGCAGCTCGAGCGCTGGAAACACCATATATTTT.

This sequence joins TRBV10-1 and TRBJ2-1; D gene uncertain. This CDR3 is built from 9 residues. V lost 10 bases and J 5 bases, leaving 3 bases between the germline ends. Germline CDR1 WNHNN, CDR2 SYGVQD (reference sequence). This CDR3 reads CATNNEQFF. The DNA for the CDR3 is TGCGCCACCAACAATGAGCAGTTCTTC.

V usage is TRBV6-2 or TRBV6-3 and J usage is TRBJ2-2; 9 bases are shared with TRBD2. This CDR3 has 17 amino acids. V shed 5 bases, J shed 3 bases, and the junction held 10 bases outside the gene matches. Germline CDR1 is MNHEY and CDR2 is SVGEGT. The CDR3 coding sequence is TGTGCCAGCAGTCCCCCCGTTAGCGGGAGCTACACCGGGGAGCTGTTTTTT. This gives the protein CASSPPVSGSYTGELFF.

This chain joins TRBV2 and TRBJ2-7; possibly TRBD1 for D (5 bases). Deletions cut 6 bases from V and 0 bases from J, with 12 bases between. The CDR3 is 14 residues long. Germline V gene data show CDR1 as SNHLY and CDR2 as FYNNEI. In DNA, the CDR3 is TGTGCCAGCAGAGCCCAGGGCCCCTCCTACGAGCAGTACTTC. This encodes CASRAQGPSYEQYF.

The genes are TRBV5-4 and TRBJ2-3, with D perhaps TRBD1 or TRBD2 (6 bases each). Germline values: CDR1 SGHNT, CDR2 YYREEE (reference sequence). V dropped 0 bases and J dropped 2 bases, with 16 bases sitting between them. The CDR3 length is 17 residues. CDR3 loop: CASSLARGGFNTDTQYF. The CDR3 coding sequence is TGTGCCAGCAGCTTGGCCAGGGGAGGCTTCAACACAGATACGCAGTATTTT.

The CDR3 nucleotides are TGCAGCATTGGACTAGCGAACGAGCAGTACTTC. Protein sequence: CSIGLANEQYF. The chain couples TRBV29-1 to TRBJ2-7; 9 bases line up with TRBD2. Germline V gene data show CDR1 as SQVTM and CDR2 as ANQGSEA. The CDR3 is made up of 11 amino acids. The junction had 4 bases not matched to a gene; V was cut back by 8 bases and J by 5 bases.

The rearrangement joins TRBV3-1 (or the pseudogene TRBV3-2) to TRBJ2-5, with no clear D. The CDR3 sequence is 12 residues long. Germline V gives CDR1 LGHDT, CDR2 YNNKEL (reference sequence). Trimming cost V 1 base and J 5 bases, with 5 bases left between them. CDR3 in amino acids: CASSQAQETQYF. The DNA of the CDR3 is TGTGCCAGCAGCCAAGCACAGGAGACCCAGTACTTC.

CDR3 region: CATSRGLTVSSYEQYF. The CDR3 nucleotides are TGTGCCACCAGCAGGGGCTTGACGGTTTCCTCCTACGAGCAGTACTTC. V gene TRBV15 combines with J gene TRBJ2-7; D unclear. Trimming left V 3 bases short and J 0 bases short, with 15 bases between. Germline V CDR1 and CDR2: LNHNV, YYDKDF (reference sequence). CDR3 length: 16 residues. The variable domain in full, completed from reference TRBV15 and TRBJ2-7, reads DAMVIQNPRYQVTQFGKPVTLSCSQTLNHNVMYWYQQKSSQAPKLLFHYYDKDFNNEADTPDNFQSRRPNTSFCFLDIRSPGLGDTAMYLCATSRGLTVSSYEQYFGPGTRLTVT.

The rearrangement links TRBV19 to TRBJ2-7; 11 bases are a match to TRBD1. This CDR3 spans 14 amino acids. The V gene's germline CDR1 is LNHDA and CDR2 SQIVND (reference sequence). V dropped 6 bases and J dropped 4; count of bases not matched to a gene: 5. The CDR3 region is CASSPGQGGYEQYF. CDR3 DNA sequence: TGTGCCAGTAGCCCGGGACAGGGGGGTTACGAGCAGTACTTC.

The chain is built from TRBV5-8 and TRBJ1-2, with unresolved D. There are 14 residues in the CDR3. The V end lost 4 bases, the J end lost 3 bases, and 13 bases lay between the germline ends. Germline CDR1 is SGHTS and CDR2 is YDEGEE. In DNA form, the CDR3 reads TGTGCCAGCAGCCCGCAAGCCCCTTACTATGGCTACACCTTC. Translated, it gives CASSPQAPYYGYTF.

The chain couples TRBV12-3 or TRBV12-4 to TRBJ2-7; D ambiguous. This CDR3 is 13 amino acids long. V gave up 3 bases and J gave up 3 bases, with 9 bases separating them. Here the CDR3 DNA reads TGTGCCAGCAGTTTGAGTCTGGTCTACGAGCAGTACTTC. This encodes CASSLSLVYEQYF.

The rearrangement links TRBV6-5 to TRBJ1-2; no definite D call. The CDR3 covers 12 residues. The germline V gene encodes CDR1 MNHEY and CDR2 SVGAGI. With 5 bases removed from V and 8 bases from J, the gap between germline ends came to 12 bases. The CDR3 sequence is CASSRVMGGYTF. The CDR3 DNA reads TGTGCCAGCAGTCGTGTTATGGGGGGCTACACCTTC.

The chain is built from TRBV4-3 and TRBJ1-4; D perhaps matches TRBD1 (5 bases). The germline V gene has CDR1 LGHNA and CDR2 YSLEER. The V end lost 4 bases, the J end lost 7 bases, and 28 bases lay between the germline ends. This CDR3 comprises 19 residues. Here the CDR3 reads CASSLNNYGTQGGFEKLFF. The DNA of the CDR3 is TGCGCCAGCAGCCTAAACAACTACGGGACCCAAGGAGGTTTTGAAAAACTGTTTTTT.

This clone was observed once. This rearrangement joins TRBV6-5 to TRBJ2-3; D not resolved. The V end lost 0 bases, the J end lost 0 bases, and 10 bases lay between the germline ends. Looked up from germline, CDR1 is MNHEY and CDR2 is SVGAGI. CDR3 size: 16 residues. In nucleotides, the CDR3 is TGTGCCAGCAGTTACTCCAGGCGGCCTAGCACAGATACGCAGTATTTT. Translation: CASSYSRRPSTDTQYF.

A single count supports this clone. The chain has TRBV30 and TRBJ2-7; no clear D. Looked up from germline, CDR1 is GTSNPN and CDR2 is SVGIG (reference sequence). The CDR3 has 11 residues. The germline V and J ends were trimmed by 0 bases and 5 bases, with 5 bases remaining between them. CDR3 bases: TGTGCCTGGAGTGTACTGGACGAGCAGTACTTC. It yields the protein CAWSVLDEQYF.

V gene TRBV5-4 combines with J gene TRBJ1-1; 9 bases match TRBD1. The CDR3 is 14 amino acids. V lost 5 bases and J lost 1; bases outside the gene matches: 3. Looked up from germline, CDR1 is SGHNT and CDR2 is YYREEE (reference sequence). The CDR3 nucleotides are TGTGCCAGCAGTATGACAGGGGGGAACACTGAAGCTTTCTTT. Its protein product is CASSMTGGNTEAFF.